The sequence of this TCR beta chain was determined in a study of a mutant IDH1 vaccine in newly diagnosed glioma. Study summary: At week 47 came visit V13, while visit V12 had come at week 35.

The study's findings and limits: The occurrence of vaccine-induced immune responses was seen in around 94% of patients.

Time point of the sample: week 35, safety follow-up. Each dose delivered 300 ug of mutant IDH1 20-mer peptide subcutaneously with imiquimod. CDR3 length: 14 amino acids. CDR1 and CDR2 (germline): SGHTA, FQGTGA. V lost 0 bases, J lost 6 bases, and 11 bases lay in between. As for this clone: The antigen is not known.

The method was immunoSEQ multiplex PCR; TCRdb's version includes in-frame clones alone and lacks a portion of them. The table lists about 69,000 clones, 85% to 90% of them singletons. This sequence was found in a man aged 30-40 years with glioma. The sequencing here drew on PBMCs, taken from a glioma patient whose treatment included an IDH1 peptide vaccine. The V call is TRBV7-3, the J call TRBJ1-2; D is perhaps TRBD1 (5 bases). CDR3 in amino acids: CASSLTYGGDGYTF. The CDR3 DNA sequence: TGTGCCAGCAGCTTAACGTACGGGGGTGATGGCTACACCTTC.